This entry describes one T cell receptor beta chain. Its antigen is not known. V was trimmed by 5 bases and J by 6 bases, leaving 8 bases between them. The CDR3 loop spans 12 amino acids. Germline CDR1 and CDR2: SGHTA and FQGNSA. This specimen comes from a study of OX40 agonist ivuxolimab in advanced cancers. Exclusion applied to patients with autoimmune disease history or systemic immunosuppression. Assay: immunoSEQ multiplex PCR; the TCRdb copy retains only in-frame clones and omits some. Of about 69,000 clones in the sample, around 90% were seen once. Whole-study findings and limits: No antigen was identified for the clonally expanded peripheral T cells.

Here the sequenced sample was CD4+ or CD8+ T cells sorted from blood, taken in a trial of the OX40 agonist ivuxolimab. This chain links TRBV7-2 with TRBJ2-1; D is undetermined. This TCR was recovered from an adult with an advanced solid tumor such as melanoma, head and neck, liver or kidney cancer. The CDR3 reads CASSQDLNEQFF. As DNA, the CDR3 is TGTGCCAGCAGCCAGGACCTCAATGAGCAGTTCTTC. Based on the CDR3 plus reference TRBV7-2 and TRBJ2-1, the full variable domain is GAGVSQSPSNKVTEKGKDVELRCDPISGHTALYWYRQSLGQGLEFLIYFQGNSAPDKSGLPSDRFSAERTGGSVSTLTIQRTQQEDSAVYLCASSQDLNEQFFGPGTRLTVL.